The following is a T cell receptor (beta chain) sequence with its context. Its binding antigen is unknown. No base qualities exist here, and no much larger clone lies one base off it. This entry belongs to a study of blood T cell repertoires in COVID-19 (dated by TCRdb to the early 2020s). Background for the entire study: The collaborator samples originated in the United States, Italy and Spain and spanned the acute and convalescent phases of COVID-19. The material from the prospective study consisted of cDNA or gDNA derived from T cells, B-cell-depleted T cells, or PBMCs. Subjects who had been exposed to COVID-19, were actively infected with it, or had recovered from it provided the deeply sampled blood TCRbeta repertoires that made up the dataset. The repertoires were released in a freely available public database intended as a resource for research on the immune response to SARS-CoV-2. Samples were obtained from the ongoing ImmuneRACE study (first 160 participants) and from some 1,200 subjects provided by 6 global collaborators. Nearly every sample came with metadata listing a de-identified subject ID, COVID-19 status, age in years and sex. Where available, HLA class I and class II types were obtained from metadata supplied by the sample provider rather than from assay-based typing.

The immunoSEQ Assay, a bias-controlled multiplex PCR, was used to amplify TCRbeta CDR3 regions from genomic DNA. On the authors' methods: The number of nucleated cells in each sample was estimated by amplification of reference gene primers within the assay. To quantify the absolute abundance of each unique TCRbeta CDR3 rearrangement, sequence reads were collapsed and filtered. Productive Simpson clonality was computed per sample as the square root of Simpson's diversity index over productive rearrangements. Drawn from immuneACCESS, this table holds only the in-frame rearrangements with V and J called that TCRdb kept. Clones are partly lost; checked studies trace under half to an unresolved V gene and leave the rest unexplained. The DNA was the basis for D and trimming; V, J and clone size are from that table. Within this sample are hundreds of thousands of clones, with approximately 90% of them counted one time only. The ten biggest clones cover under 15% of the sample.

The collaborating institutions used their own protocols to collect whole blood in K2EDTA tubes. For TCRbeta analysis, collaborators shipped samples as frozen whole blood, isolated PBMCs, or DNA extracted from either of those sample types. The CDR3, from cysteine to phenylalanine, totals 16 residues. The CDR3 DNA has 48 bases and is translated from base 1. Unmatched junction bases come to 11, with V trimmed by 5 bases and J by 7 bases. The CDR1 and CDR2 encoded by the germline V gene are KGHSH and LQKENI. What the work shows at the level of the full study, not this receptor alone: The amount of clinical and demographic metadata varied by source and participant and was provided uncurated.

What was sequenced was peripheral blood. The V and J segments used are TRBV18 and TRBJ2-4, with TRBD1 matching 10 junction bases. This TCR derives from a woman in her sixties or seventies with acute or convalescent COVID-19. The bases are TGTGCCAGCTCAGATATTAGACAGGGGGCCAGGAACATTCAGTACTTC. It translates as CASSDIRQGARNIQYF.